This entry lists 32 T cell receptor beta chains sequenced from one sample in a study of T-cell reconstitution after alpha-beta-depleted transplantation in children. During its preparation, the TCRbeta library received unique molecular identifiers. Via MiXCR, TCRdb re-called the PCR reads, giving one row per CDR3 protein. The sample shows about 600,000 distinct CDR3 sequences, roughly 23% of them seen only once. The sequences come from PBMCs, mostly from graft donor cells, collected 360 days after TCRalphabeta/CD19-depleted stem cell transplant. The receptor set was obtained from a boy younger than two who had a stem cell transplant for acute myeloid leukemia, so the T cells may come from the graft donor.

V gene TRBV7-9 combines with J gene TRBJ2-3; 9 positions match TRBD2. The CDR3 is 16 amino acids. Germline trimming cut 6 bases from V and 3 bases from J; bases unmatched to any gene: 10. The V gene's germline CDR1 is SEHNR and CDR2 FQNEAQ (reference sequence). The CDR3 loop is CASSSFAGGPTDTQYF. CDR3 sequence (DNA): TGTGCCAGCAGTTCGTTCGCGGGGGGGCCAACAGATACGCAGTATTTT.

This clonotype was observed a few times. CDR3 sequence: CATSRGSGTAYLGDTEAFF. The CDR3 DNA reads TGTGCCACCAGCAGAGGCTCCGGGACAGCTTACCTTGGGGACACTGAAGCTTTCTTT. The V gene is TRBV15, the J gene TRBJ1-1, with 7 bases matching TRBD1. Germline assignment: CDR1 LNHNV and CDR2 YYDKDF (reference sequence). The CDR3 is 19 amino acids. V shed 1 base and J 3 bases; nucleotides not matched to a gene: 17. The full variable domain, with the rest looked up from reference TRBV15 and TRBJ1-1, is DAMVIQNPRYQVTQFGKPVTLSCSQTLNHNVMYWYQQKSSQAPKLLFHYYDKDFNNEADTPDNFQSRRPNTSFCFLDIRSPGLGDTAMYLCATSRGSGTAYLGDTEAFFGQGTRLTVV.

This clonotype was seen many times. The J gene is TRBJ1-4, the V gene TRBV3-1, with D uncertain. With 5 bases removed from V and 4 bases from J, the gap between germline ends came to 20 bases. Germline loops: CDR1 LGHDT, CDR2 YNNKEL (reference sequence). This CDR3 has 17 residues. The chain's CDR3 is CASSADSPIGLNEKLFF. CDR3 nucleotides: TGTGCCAGCAGCGCGGACTCCCCCATAGGACTTAATGAAAAACTGTTTTTT.

Ten or more counts support this clonotype. The chain recombines TRBV7-9 with TRBJ2-5; D gene uncertain. CDR3 length equals 16 residues. V shed 1 base and J shed 4 bases, with 16 bases lying between them. Germline loops: CDR1 SEHNR, CDR2 FQNEAQ (reference sequence). This chain's CDR3 is CASSLEAGPISETQYF. The CDR3 DNA reads as TGTGCCAGCAGCTTAGAAGCAGGTCCCATATCAGAGACCCAGTACTTC.

The V and J genes are TRBV7-9 and TRBJ1-4, with unresolved D. Trimming took 3 bases from V and 5 from J, leaving 16 bases between them. The CDR3 is 16 amino acids. The germline CDR1 and CDR2 sequences are SEHNR and FQNEAQ (reference sequence). CDR3 region: CASSFPRVLGNEKLFF. Written as DNA, the CDR3 is TGTGCCAGCAGCTTCCCCCGTGTCTTAGGGAATGAAAAACTGTTTTTT.

Ten or more counts support this clonotype. The V call is TRBV6-5, the J call TRBJ2-5; D not certain. V was trimmed by 2 bases and J by 2 bases, leaving 12 bases between them. From germline, CDR1 is MNHEY and CDR2 SVGAGI. The CDR3 is 15 residues long. Here the CDR3 reads CASSYTHGPQETQYF. DNA of the CDR3: TGTGCCAGCAGTTACACTCACGGGCCACAAGAGACCCAGTACTTC.

The V gene is TRBV5-1, the J gene TRBJ2-5, with D maybe TRBD1 (7 bases). Germline lookup yields CDR1 SGHRS and CDR2 YFSETQ. This CDR3 contains 14 residues. Trimming removed 4 bases from V and 2 bases from J, with 12 bases in between. The CDR3: CASSQGGRQETQYF. CDR3 bases: TGCGCCAGCAGCCAGGGGGGCAGACAAGAGACCCAGTACTTC.

This chain uses TRBV5-8 with TRBJ2-1, with D perhaps assigned TRBD1 or TRBD2 (5 bases each). Germline V CDR1 and CDR2: SGHTS, YDEGEE. This CDR3 region has 15 residues. With 5 bases removed from V and 4 bases from J, the gap between germline ends came to 16 bases. The CDR3 DNA follows: TGTGCCAGCAGGGTACCGGGACGGCGATACAATGAGCAGTTCTTC. Encoded protein: CASRVPGRRYNEQFF.

A few counts support this clonotype. The V call is TRBV12-3 or TRBV12-4, the J call TRBJ1-1; no firm D call. The CDR3 has 12 amino acids. Between the trimmed V and J ends, which lost 3 bases and 8 bases, there was a span of 10 bases. CDR3 in amino acids: CASSLTRVEAFF. The CDR3 nucleotides read TGTGCCAGCAGTTTGACAAGGGTGGAAGCTTTCTTT.

V gene TRBV7-2 combines with J gene TRBJ2-5; D gene uncertain. Trimming took off 2 bases at V and 1 base at J, with 8 bases between the two ends. Germline lookup yields CDR1 SGHTA and CDR2 FQGNSA. The CDR3 extends over 14 amino acids. In nucleotides, the CDR3 is TGTGCCAGCAGCTTACTACTACCCCAAGAGACCCAGTACTTC. This codes for CASSLLLPQETQYF.

Many counts were recorded for this clonotype. The chain combines TRBV5-1 with TRBJ2-1, with 9 bases identical to TRBD1. CDR1 SGHRS and CDR2 YFSETQ come from the germline V gene. The V segment lost 3 bases and the J segment 2 bases; nucleotides outside the gene matches: 6. This CDR3 region has 16 residues. Here the CDR3 reads CASSSDGQGTYNEQFF. The CDR3, as DNA: TGCGCCAGCAGCTCGGACGGACAGGGGACCTACAATGAGCAGTTCTTC. The entire variable domain, with the rest obtained from reference TRBV5-1 and TRBJ2-1, is as follows: KAGVTQTPRYLIKTRGQQVTLSCSPISGHRSVSWYQQTPGQGLQFLFEYFSETQRNKGNFPGRFSGRQFSNSRSEMNVSTLELGDSALYLCASSSDGQGTYNEQFFGPGTRLTVL.

This clonotype has ten or more counts. The chain is built from TRBV20-1 and TRBJ1-5; D remains unclear. Germline V gene lookup returns CDR1 DFQATT and CDR2 SNEGSKA (reference sequence). The V end lost 1 base, the J end lost 4 bases, and 8 bases lay between the germline ends. This CDR3 is 13 amino acids long. The CDR3 sequence is CSARGGPNQPQHF. The CDR3 region has the DNA TGCAGTGCTAGAGGAGGACCTAATCAGCCCCAGCATTTT.

This chain connects TRBV12-3 or TRBV12-4 to TRBJ1-5, with D perhaps matching TRBD1 (6 bases). V was cut by 5 bases and J by 6 bases, with 17 bases left in between. The length of the CDR3 is 15 residues. This CDR3 reads CASSLTQGSGQPQHF. For the CDR3, the DNA is TGTGCCAGCAGTCTCACACAGGGATCGGGTCAGCCCCAGCATTTT.

This clonotype was seen more than once but under ten times. Written as DNA, the CDR3 is TGTGCCAGCAGCCAAGATCTCCCAGGGAGAAACTACGAGCAGTACTTC. It is translated as CASSQDLPGRNYEQYF. J is TRBJ2-7 and V is TRBV4-2; D tentatively fits TRBD1 or TRBD2 (5 bases each). Looked up from germline, CDR1 is LGHNA and CDR2 is YNFKEQ. Deletions cut 0 bases from V and 3 bases from J, with 15 bases between. The CDR3 is made up of 16 amino acids.

The chain combines TRBV19 with TRBJ2-3; D gene uncertain. V lost 5 bases, J lost 4 bases, and 10 bases lay in between. The V gene's germline CDR1 is LNHDA and CDR2 SQIVND (reference sequence). CDR3 length: 13 residues. For the CDR3, the DNA is TGTGCCAGTAGTCTGCCCCCCCCAGATACGCAGTATTTT. Translation: CASSLPPPDTQYF.

The genes are TRBV12-3 or TRBV12-4 and TRBJ1-2; TRBD1 might be the D (5 bases). The CDR3 consists of 15 residues. The V and J ends lost 5 bases and 8 bases respectively, with 21 bases between them. CDR3 in amino acids: CASSDSKGRREGYTF. The CDR3 nucleotides read TGTGCCAGCAGTGACTCGAAGGGGAGAAGGGAGGGCTACACCTTC.

V usage is TRBV7-2 and J usage is TRBJ2-2; the match to TRBD1 covers 8 bases. This CDR3 comprises 16 residues. The germline CDR1 and CDR2 sequences are SGHTA and FQGNSA. With 5 bases clipped from V and 6 bases from J, the junction kept 11 bases outside the gene matches. The CDR3 DNA reads as TGTGCCAGCAGCAAGTTGGACAGGGTGTCGTCCGGGGAGCTGTTTTTT. Protein: CASSKLDRVSSGELFF.

Ten or more counts support this clonotype. The chain has TRBV20-1 and TRBJ2-3, with D possibly being TRBD2 (6 bases). The length of the CDR3 is 13 residues. Looked up from germline, CDR1 is DFQATT and CDR2 is SNEGSKA (reference sequence). Trimming took 3 bases from V and 7 from J, leaving 14 bases between them. The CDR3 spells CSARPYAGNTQYF. DNA of the CDR3: TGCAGTGCTAGGCCTTACGCGGGGAATACGCAGTATTTT.

The V call is TRBV20-1, the J call TRBJ2-1; 10 bases line up with TRBD2. CDR1 and CDR2 (germline): DFQATT, SNEGSKA (reference sequence). This CDR3 contains 14 residues. CDR3 sequence reads: CFGGGLASYNEQFF. The CDR3 DNA sequence: TGCTTCGGGGGGGGACTAGCGAGCTACAATGAGCAGTTCTTC.

This clonotype was detected many times. V usage is TRBV28 and J usage is TRBJ2-1; TRBD2 matches at 8 bases. The CDR3 has 15 amino acids. With 6 bases clipped from V and 2 bases from J, the junction kept 6 bases outside the gene matches. The germline V gene encodes CDR1 MDHEN and CDR2 SYDVKM. Here the CDR3 reads CASRGGRGAYNEQFF. The CDR3 DNA reads TGTGCCAGCAGGGGGGGGCGGGGGGCCTACAATGAGCAGTTCTTC.

This clonotype was observed a few times. The V call is TRBV12-3 or TRBV12-4, the J call TRBJ1-5; D not certain. The CDR3 runs to 14 residues. V was clipped by 5 bases and J by 5 bases, with 13 bases between them. CDR3 protein: CASSPIGYDQPQHF. CDR3 nucleotides: TGTGCCAGCAGTCCCATAGGGTACGATCAGCCCCAGCATTTT.

This clonotype has at least ten counts. The V call is TRBV12-3 or TRBV12-4, the J call TRBJ1-1; a weak D match, TRBD1 (6 bases). The CDR3 is 13 amino acids. V dropped 5 bases and J dropped 4 bases, with 11 bases sitting between them. The DNA of the CDR3 is TGTGCCAGCAGTCCCCGGGACACCACTGAAGCTTTCTTT. It codes for CASSPRDTTEAFF.

The rearrangement uses TRBV4-2 and TRBJ2-1, with D tentatively TRBD2 (6 bases). Germline assignment: CDR1 LGHNA and CDR2 YNFKEQ. The CDR3 length is 13 residues. V lost 4 bases to trimming and J lost 9 bases, with 13 bases between them. Here the CDR3 DNA reads TGTGCCAGCAGCCTGGGGGGTTGGGGTGAGCAGTTCTTC. It codes for CASSLGGWGEQFF.

This clonotype appeared many times. The V call is TRBV6-5, the J call TRBJ1-1, with no clear D. V was trimmed by 2 bases and J by 2 bases, leaving 9 bases between them. The length of the CDR3 is 14 residues. Germline values: CDR1 MNHEY, CDR2 SVGAGI. This CDR3 is CASSYPPPNTEAFF. CDR3 sequence (DNA): TGTGCCAGCAGTTACCCCCCGCCCAACACTGAAGCTTTCTTT.

The sample holds a few counts of this clonotype. The rearrangement links TRBV4-3 to TRBJ1-1, with no clear D. The ends were cut back, 6 bases at V and 1 base at J, with 12 bases in the middle. The CDR3 spans 14 residues. From germline, CDR1 is LGHNA and CDR2 YSLEER. This CDR3 is CASSKNTWNTEAFF. CDR3 DNA: TGCGCCAGCAGTAAGAACACGTGGAACACTGAAGCTTTCTTT.

This chain connects TRBV20-1 to TRBJ2-1, with D possibly called TRBD1 or TRBD2 (5 bases each). Trimming took off 7 bases at V and 4 bases at J, with 11 bases between the two ends. Germline V gives CDR1 DFQATT, CDR2 SNEGSKA (reference sequence). CDR3 size: 12 residues. CDR3 nucleotide sequence: TGCAGTGAAGGGACGGATTACAATGAGCAGTTCTTC. It is translated as CSEGTDYNEQFF.

This clonotype has just a few counts. The gene calls are TRBV20-1 and TRBJ2-7; D perhaps matches TRBD1 (5 bases). The CDR3 runs 13 residues. Germline CDR1 is DFQATT and CDR2 is SNEGSKA (reference sequence). V was clipped by 6 bases and J by 3 bases, with 15 bases between them. CDR3 sequence reads: CSARRDSIYEQYF. CDR3 DNA: TGCAGTGCCAGGCGCGACAGCATCTACGAGCAGTACTTC.

This clonotype was recorded many times. The V and J genes are TRBV7-8 and TRBJ2-6; 10 positions match TRBD1. V dropped 5 bases and J dropped 3; count of bases not matched to a gene: 13. From germline, CDR1 is SGHVS and CDR2 FQNEAQ. This CDR3 has 19 residues. CDR3 nucleotide sequence: TGTGCCAGCAGCCTGACCCGGGACAGGGGAACAGGTGGGGCCAACGTCCTGACTTTC. Amino acid sequence: CASSLTRDRGTGGANVLTF.

This clonotype was counted a few times. The chain uses TRBV7-9 and TRBJ2-7; a weak D match, TRBD1 (6 bases). Per germline, CDR1 SEHNR and CDR2 FQNEAQ (reference sequence). This CDR3 is 13 amino acids long. V was clipped by 5 bases and J by 5 bases, with 13 bases between them. The CDR3 sequence: CASSPQGRNEQYF. The DNA for the CDR3 is TGTGCCAGCAGCCCACAGGGTCGTAACGAGCAGTACTTC.

This clonotype occurred a few times. The chain is built from TRBV7-8 and TRBJ1-3, with D possibly matching TRBD1 (5 bases). V lost 4 bases and J lost 5, with 15 bases in between. Germline V gene data show CDR1 as SGHVS and CDR2 as FQNEAQ. The CDR3 has 15 residues. CDR3 coding DNA: TGTGCCAGCAGCTCCTCCCGTGGGGGTAGAAACACCATATATTTT. Amino acids: CASSSSRGGRNTIYF.

The rearrangement links TRBV12-3 or TRBV12-4 to TRBJ2-1; no clear D gene. CDR3 size: 13 residues. V lost 3 bases and J lost 10, with 13 bases in between. CDR3 residues: CASSLQLDGEQFF. In DNA, the CDR3 is TGTGCCAGCAGTTTGCAATTAGATGGAGAGCAGTTCTTC.

The V call is TRBV7-2, the J call TRBJ2-3; D gene ambiguous. Trimming pared 1 base from V and 2 bases from J, leaving 10 bases between. Germline loops: CDR1 SGHTA, CDR2 FQGNSA. The CDR3 is 15 amino acids. The CDR3 DNA is TGTGCCAGCAGCTTAGTATGGCGGAACACAGATACGCAGTATTTT. Amino acids: CASSLVWRNTDTQYF.